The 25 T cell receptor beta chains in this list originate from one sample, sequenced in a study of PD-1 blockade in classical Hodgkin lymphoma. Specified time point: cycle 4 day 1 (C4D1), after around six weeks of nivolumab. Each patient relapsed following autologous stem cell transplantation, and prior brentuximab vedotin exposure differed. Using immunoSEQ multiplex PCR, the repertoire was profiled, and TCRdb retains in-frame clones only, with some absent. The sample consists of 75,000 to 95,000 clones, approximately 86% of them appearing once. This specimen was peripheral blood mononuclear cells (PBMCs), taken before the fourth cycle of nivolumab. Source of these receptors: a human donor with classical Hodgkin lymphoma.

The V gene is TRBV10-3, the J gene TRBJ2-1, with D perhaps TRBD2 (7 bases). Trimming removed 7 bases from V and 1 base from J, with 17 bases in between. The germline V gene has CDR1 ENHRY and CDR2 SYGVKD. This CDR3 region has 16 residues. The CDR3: CAITEGGGPSYNEQFF. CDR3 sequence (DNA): TGTGCCATCACCGAGGGGGGAGGGCCTTCCTACAATGAGCAGTTCTTC.

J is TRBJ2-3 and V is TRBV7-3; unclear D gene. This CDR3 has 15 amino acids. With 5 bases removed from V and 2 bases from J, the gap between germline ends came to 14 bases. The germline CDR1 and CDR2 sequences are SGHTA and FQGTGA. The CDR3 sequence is CASSPRTSSTDTQYF. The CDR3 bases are TGTGCCAGCAGCCCCCGCACCTCCTCCACAGATACGCAGTATTTT.

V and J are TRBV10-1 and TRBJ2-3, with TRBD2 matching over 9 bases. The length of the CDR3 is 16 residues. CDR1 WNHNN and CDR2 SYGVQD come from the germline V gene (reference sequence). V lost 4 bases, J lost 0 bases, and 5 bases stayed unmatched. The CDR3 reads CASSVLAGPSTDTQYF. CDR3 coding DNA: TGCGCCAGCAGTGTCCTAGCGGGACCAAGCACAGATACGCAGTATTTT.

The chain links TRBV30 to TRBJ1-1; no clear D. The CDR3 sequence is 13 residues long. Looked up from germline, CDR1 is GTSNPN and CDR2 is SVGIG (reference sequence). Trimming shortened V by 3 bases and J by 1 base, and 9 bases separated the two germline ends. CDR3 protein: CAWRRAGNTEAFF. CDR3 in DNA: TGTGCCTGGAGAAGGGCCGGGAACACTGAAGCTTTCTTT.

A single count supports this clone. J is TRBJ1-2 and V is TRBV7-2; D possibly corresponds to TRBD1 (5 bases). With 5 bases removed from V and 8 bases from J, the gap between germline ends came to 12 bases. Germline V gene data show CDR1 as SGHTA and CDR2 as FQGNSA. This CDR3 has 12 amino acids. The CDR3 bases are TGTGCCAGCAGCCTCGGGGGTGGGGGCTACACCTTC. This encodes CASSLGGGGYTF.

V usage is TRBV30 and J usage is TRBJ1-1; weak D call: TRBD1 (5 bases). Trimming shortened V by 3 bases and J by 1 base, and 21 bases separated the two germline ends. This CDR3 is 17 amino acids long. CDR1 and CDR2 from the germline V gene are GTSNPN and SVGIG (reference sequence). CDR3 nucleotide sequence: TGTGCCTGGAGATTTGGTTCGATAGGACATCCGAACACTGAAGCTTTCTTT. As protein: CAWRFGSIGHPNTEAFF. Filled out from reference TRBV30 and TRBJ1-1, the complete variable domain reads SQTIHQWPATLVQPVGSPLSLECTVEGTSNPNLYWYRQAAGRGLQLLFYSVGIGQISSEVPQNLSASRPQDRQFILSSKKLLLSDSGFYLCAWRFGSIGHPNTEAFFGQGTRLTVV.

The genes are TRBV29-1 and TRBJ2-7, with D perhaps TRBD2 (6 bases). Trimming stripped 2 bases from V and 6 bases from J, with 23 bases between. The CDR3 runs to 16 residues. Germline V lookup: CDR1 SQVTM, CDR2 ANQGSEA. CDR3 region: CSVEINFGAGSGEQYF. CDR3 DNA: TGCAGCGTTGAAATTAACTTCGGAGCGGGCTCGGGCGAGCAGTACTTC.

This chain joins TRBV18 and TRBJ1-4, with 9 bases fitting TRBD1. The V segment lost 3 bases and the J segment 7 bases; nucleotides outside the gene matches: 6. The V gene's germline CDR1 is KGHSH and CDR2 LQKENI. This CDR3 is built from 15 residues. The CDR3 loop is CASSPLNRGLEKLFF. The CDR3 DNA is TGTGCCAGCTCACCCCTGAACAGGGGGCTTGAAAAACTGTTTTTT.

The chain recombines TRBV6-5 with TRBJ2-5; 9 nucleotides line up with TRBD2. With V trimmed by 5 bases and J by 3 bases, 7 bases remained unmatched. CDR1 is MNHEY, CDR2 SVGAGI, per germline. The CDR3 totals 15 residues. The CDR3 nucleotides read TGTGCCAGCAGTCCGCAGACTAGCGGAAAAGAGACCCAGTACTTC. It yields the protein CASSPQTSGKETQYF.

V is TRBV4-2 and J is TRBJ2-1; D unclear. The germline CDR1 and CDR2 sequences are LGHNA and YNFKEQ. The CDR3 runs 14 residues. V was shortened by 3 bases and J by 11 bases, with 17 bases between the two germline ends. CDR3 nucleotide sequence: TGTGCCAGCAGCCAGGAACCGAGAGAGGCCCAGCAGTTCTTC. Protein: CASSQEPREAQQFF.

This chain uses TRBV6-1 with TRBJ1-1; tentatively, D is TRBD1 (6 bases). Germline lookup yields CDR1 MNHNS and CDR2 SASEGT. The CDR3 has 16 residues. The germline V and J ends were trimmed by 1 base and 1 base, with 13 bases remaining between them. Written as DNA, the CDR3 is TGTGCCAGCAGTGAAGATTGGGGGCGCACGAACACTGAAGCTTTCTTT. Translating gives CASSEDWGRTNTEAFF.

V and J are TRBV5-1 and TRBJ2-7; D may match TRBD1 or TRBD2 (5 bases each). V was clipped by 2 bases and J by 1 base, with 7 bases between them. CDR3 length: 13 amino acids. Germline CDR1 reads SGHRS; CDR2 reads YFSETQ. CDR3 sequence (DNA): TGCGCCAGCAGCTTTGGGGGATCCTACGAGCAGTACTTC. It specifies CASSFGGSYEQYF.

The CDR3 DNA is TGTGCCTGGGATACAGGGGGAGGCTACACCTTC. It encodes CAWDTGGGYTF. The V and J genes are TRBV30 and TRBJ1-2; TRBD1 aligns across 8 bases. This CDR3 has 11 residues. After removal of 5 bases from V and 8 bases from J, the junction contained 4 bases not matched to a gene. Germline V CDR1 and CDR2: GTSNPN, SVGIG (reference sequence).

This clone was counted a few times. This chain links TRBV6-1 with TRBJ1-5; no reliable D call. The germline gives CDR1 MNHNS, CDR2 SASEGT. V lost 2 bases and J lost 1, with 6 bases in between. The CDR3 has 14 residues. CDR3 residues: CASSERASNQPQHF. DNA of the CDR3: TGTGCCAGCAGTGAAAGGGCAAGCAATCAGCCCCAGCATTTT.

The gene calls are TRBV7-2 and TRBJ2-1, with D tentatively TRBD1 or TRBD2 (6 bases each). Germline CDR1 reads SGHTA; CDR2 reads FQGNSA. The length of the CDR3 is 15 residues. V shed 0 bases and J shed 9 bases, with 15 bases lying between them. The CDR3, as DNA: TGTGCCAGCAGCTTAGCAGGGGGAGGTTTGGGTGAGCAGTTCTTC. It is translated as CASSLAGGGLGEQFF.

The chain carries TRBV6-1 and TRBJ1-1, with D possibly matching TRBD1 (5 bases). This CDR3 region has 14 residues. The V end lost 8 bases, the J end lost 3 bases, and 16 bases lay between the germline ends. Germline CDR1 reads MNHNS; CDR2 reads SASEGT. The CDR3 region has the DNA TGTGCCAGCCGCCCTTCCGGGGCCTACACTGAAGCTTTCTTT. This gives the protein CASRPSGAYTEAFF.

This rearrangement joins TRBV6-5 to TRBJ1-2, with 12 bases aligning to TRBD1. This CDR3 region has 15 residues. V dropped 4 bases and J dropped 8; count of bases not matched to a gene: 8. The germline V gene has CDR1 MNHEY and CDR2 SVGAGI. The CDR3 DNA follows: TGTGCCAGCAGTTTGTTGGGACAGGGGGCTAGGGGCTACACCTTC. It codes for CASSLLGQGARGYTF.

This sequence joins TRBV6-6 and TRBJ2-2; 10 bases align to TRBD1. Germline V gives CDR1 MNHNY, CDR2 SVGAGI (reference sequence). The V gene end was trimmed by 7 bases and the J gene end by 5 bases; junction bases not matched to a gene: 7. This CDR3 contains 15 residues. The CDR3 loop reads CASNAVGQGTGELFF. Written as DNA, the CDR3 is TGTGCCAGCAACGCCGTGGGACAGGGGACCGGGGAGCTGTTTTTT.

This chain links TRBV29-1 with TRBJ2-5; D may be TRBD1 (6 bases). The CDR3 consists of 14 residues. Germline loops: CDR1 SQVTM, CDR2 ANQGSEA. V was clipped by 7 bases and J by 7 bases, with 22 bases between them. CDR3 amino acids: CSARQVPDKGTQYF. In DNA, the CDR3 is TGCAGCGCCAGACAGGTTCCGGACAAAGGGACCCAGTACTTC.

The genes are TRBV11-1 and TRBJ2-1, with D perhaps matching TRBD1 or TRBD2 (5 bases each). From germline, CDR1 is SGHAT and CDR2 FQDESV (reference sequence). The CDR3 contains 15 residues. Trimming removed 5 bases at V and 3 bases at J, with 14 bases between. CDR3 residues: CASSTRDGGYNEQFF. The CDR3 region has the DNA TGTGCCAGCAGCACCCGGGACGGAGGCTACAATGAGCAGTTCTTC.

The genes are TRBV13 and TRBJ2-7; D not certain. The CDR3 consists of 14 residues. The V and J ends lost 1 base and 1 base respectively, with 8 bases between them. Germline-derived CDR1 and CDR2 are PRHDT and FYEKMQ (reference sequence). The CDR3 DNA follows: TGTGCCAGCAGCTTAGATCCCGGATCCTACGAGCAGTACTTC. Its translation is CASSLDPGSYEQYF.

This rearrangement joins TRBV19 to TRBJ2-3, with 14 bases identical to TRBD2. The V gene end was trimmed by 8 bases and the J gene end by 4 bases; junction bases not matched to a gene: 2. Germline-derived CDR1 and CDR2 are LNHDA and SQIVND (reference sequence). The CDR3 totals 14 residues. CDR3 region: CASGTSGSSDTQYF. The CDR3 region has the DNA TGTGCCAGTGGGACTAGCGGGAGTTCAGATACGCAGTATTTT.

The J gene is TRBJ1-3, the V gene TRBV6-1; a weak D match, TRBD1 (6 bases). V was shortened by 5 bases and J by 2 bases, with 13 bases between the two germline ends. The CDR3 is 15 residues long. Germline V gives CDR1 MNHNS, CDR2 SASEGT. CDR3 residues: CASSHREFAGNTIYF. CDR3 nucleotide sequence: TGTGCCAGCAGTCACAGGGAGTTCGCTGGAAACACCATATATTTT.

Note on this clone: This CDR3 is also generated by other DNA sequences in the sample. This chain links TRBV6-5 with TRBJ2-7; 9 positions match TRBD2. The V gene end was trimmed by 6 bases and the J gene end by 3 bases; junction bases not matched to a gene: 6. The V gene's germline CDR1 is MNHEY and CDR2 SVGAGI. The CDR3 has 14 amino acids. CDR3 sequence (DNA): TGTGCCAGCAGCCCCGGGACTAGCCTCTACGAGCAGTACTTC. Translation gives CASSPGTSLYEQYF.

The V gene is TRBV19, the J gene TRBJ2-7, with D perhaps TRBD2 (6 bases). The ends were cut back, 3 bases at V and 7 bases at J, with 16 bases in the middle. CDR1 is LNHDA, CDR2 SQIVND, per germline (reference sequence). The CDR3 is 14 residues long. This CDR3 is CASSIGGARIEQYF. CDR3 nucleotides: TGTGCCAGTAGTATCGGCGGGGCAAGGATTGAGCAGTACTTC.